What follows are 14 T cell receptor beta chains derived from one specimen sequenced in a study of blood T cell repertoires in COVID-19. Sequencing was performed with immunoSEQ multiplex PCR; in TCRdb, only in-frame clones are kept and a portion is missing. The sample shows about 530,000 clones, about 88% of them seen only once. Material: peripheral blood. Receptors originate from a woman in her fifties or sixties with COVID-19, enrolled during active disease.

The gene calls are TRBV19 and TRBJ1-2; D not certain. The CDR3 length is 13 residues. V lost 5 bases and J lost 8, with 15 bases in between. Per germline, CDR1 LNHDA and CDR2 SQIVND (reference sequence). This CDR3 reads CASSEGRDVGYTF. In nucleotides, the CDR3 is TGTGCCAGTAGTGAGGGTAGGGATGTCGGCTACACCTTC.

The chain carries TRBV10-2 and TRBJ1-5, with D unclear. Trimming took off 3 bases at V and 4 bases at J, with 10 bases between the two ends. CDR1 and CDR2 from the germline V gene are WSHSY and SAAADI. The CDR3 length is 14 residues. The chain's CDR3 is CASSDAAENQPQHF. CDR3 coding DNA: TGCGCCAGCAGTGACGCGGCGGAAAATCAGCCCCAGCATTTT.

The chain carries TRBV5-1 and TRBJ2-7, with a tentative D call TRBD1 (6 bases). The CDR3 length is 14 residues. With 0 bases removed from V and 2 bases from J, the gap between germline ends came to 9 bases. CDR1 is SGHRS, CDR2 YFSETQ, per germline. The CDR3 DNA reads TGCGCCAGCAGCTTGGACCGGGACACCTACGAGCAGTACTTC. Its translation is CASSLDRDTYEQYF.

The CDR3 sequence is CASSLPYGQAGTGELFF. CDR3 in DNA: TGTGCCAGCAGTTTACCCTACGGTCAGGCTGGCACCGGGGAGCTGTTTTTT. This chain links TRBV28 with TRBJ2-2; D unclear. The germline CDR1 and CDR2 sequences are MDHEN and SYDVKM. V was pared by 2 bases and J by 4 bases, with 17 bases between. The CDR3 sequence is 17 residues long.

V gene TRBV19 combines with J gene TRBJ2-3; D remains ambiguous. The CDR3 has 14 residues. Deletions cut 2 bases from V and 1 base from J, with 7 bases between. From germline, CDR1 is LNHDA and CDR2 SQIVND (reference sequence). The CDR3 here is CASSILSGTDTQYF. The CDR3 DNA reads TGTGCCAGTAGTATATTGTCCGGCACAGATACGCAGTATTTT.

The chain joins TRBV6-5 to TRBJ2-6; D remains unclear. Germline CDR1 MNHEY, CDR2 SVGAGI. The V end lost 6 bases, the J end lost 2 bases, and 5 bases lay between the germline ends. The CDR3 has 13 amino acids. The CDR3 DNA reads TGTGCCAGCAGGCGAACTGGGGCCAACGTCCTGACTTTC. This codes for CASRRTGANVLTF.

The CDR3 reads CSVRGRLTDTQYF. CDR3 DNA: TGCAGCGTACGGGGGAGGTTGACAGATACGCAGTATTTT. This chain joins TRBV29-1 and TRBJ2-3; D perhaps matches TRBD2 (6 bases). V dropped 6 bases and J dropped 3 bases, with 13 bases sitting between them. Germline values: CDR1 SQVTM, CDR2 ANQGSEA. The CDR3 runs to 13 residues.

The rearrangement links TRBV24-1 to TRBJ2-3; a possible D gene is TRBD1 (6 bases). CDR1 and CDR2 (germline): KGHDR, SFDVKD. V lost 5 bases and J lost 5, with 19 bases in between. CDR3 size: 16 residues. CDR3 residues: CATSGAEGVSEDTQYF. The CDR3, as DNA: TGTGCCACCAGTGGGGCCGAGGGGGTATCGGAAGATACGCAGTATTTT.

The chain couples TRBV4-1 to TRBJ1-5, with D possibly being TRBD1 (5 bases). Trimming shortened V by 0 bases and J by 7 bases, and 16 bases separated the two germline ends. This CDR3 is 16 amino acids long. The germline gives CDR1 MGHRA, CDR2 YSYEKL. The CDR3 nucleotides read TGCGCCAGCAGCCAAGATGTGTCGCAGGGAACCCAGCCCCAGCATTTT. Residues: CASSQDVSQGTQPQHF.

The chain combines TRBV6-1 with TRBJ1-1; perhaps TRBD1 as D (6 bases). V lost 1 base and J lost 3, with 9 bases in between. CDR3 length: 14 residues. CDR1 and CDR2 (germline): MNHNS, SASEGT. The CDR3 region has the DNA TGTGCCAGCAGTGAAGGGTGGGGGCACACTGAAGCTTTCTTT. Translation gives CASSEGWGHTEAFF.

The chain joins TRBV11-2 to TRBJ1-3; D is possibly TRBD1 (6 bases). The germline V and J ends were trimmed by 3 bases and 5 bases, with 8 bases remaining between them. The length of the CDR3 is 13 residues. CDR1 SGHAT and CDR2 FQNNGV come from the germline V gene. The CDR3 region has the DNA TGTGCCAGCAGCTTCGGGGGGCGAAACACCATATATTTT. This sequence encodes CASSFGGRNTIYF.

This chain connects TRBV4-1 to TRBJ2-7, with a tentative D call TRBD2 (6 bases). V lost 2 bases and J lost 7, with 18 bases in between. This CDR3 is 15 amino acids long. Per the germline V gene, CDR1 is MGHRA and CDR2 is YSYEKL. CDR3 sequence reads: CASSQKGGTFGEQYF. CDR3 nucleotides: TGCGCCAGCAGCCAAAAAGGAGGGACTTTCGGGGAGCAGTACTTC.

This chain joins TRBV10-1 and TRBJ2-3, with a tentative D call TRBD2 (5 bases). The ends were cut back, 9 bases at V and 5 bases at J, with 12 bases in the middle. From germline, CDR1 is WNHNN and CDR2 SYGVQD (reference sequence). This CDR3 comprises 12 residues. CDR3 in amino acids: CASSTRLDTQYF. For the CDR3, the DNA is TGCGCCAGTTCTACTAGATTAGATACGCAGTATTTT.

The gene calls are TRBV30 and TRBJ1-3; TRBD1 agrees at 8 bases. J gave up 4 bases and V 3 bases, and 8 bases lay outside the gene matches. CDR1 is GTSNPN, CDR2 SVGIG, per germline (reference sequence). This CDR3 is 15 amino acids long. As DNA, the CDR3 is TGTGCCTGGAGCTACAGGGGGAGTTTGGGAAACACCATATATTTT. Translating it yields CAWSYRGSLGNTIYF.